One and the same sample provided the 22 T cell receptor beta chains below, sequenced in a study of cytomegalovirus exposure and HLA in healthy donors. PCR used 60 Vbeta primers and 13 Jbeta primers. Profiled with immunoSEQ multiplex PCR; TCRdb holds only in-frame clones, not every one. The sample has 120,000 to 150,000 clones, 70% to 80% seen once; the top ten hold approximately 5%. The source material was PBMCs. The receptors originated from a woman aged 50 to 60 in good health and CMV-seronegative.

The chain has TRBV5-1 and TRBJ2-7, with a tentative D call TRBD1 (6 bases). V was clipped by 5 bases and J by 5 bases, with 14 bases between them. Germline CDR1 SGHRS, CDR2 YFSETQ. The CDR3 covers 13 residues. The CDR3 DNA follows: TGCGCCAGCAGAACAGGGTACGACGACGAGCAGTACTTC. Amino acid sequence: CASRTGYDDEQYF.

This clone was observed a few times. The chain recombines TRBV6-1 with TRBJ2-3, with 7 nucleotides matching TRBD1. Germline V gives CDR1 MNHNS, CDR2 SASEGT. This CDR3 is built from 14 residues. J lost 0 bases, V lost 7 bases, and 4 bases had no gene match. The CDR3 coding sequence is TGTGCCAGCAAATTGGACAGGAGCACAGATACGCAGTATTTT. As protein: CASKLDRSTDTQYF.

The chain has TRBV19 and TRBJ1-1, with TRBD1 identical over 10 bases. Trimming at V came to 5 bases and at J to 0 bases, leaving 3 bases not matched to a gene. The germline V gene encodes CDR1 LNHDA and CDR2 SQIVND (reference sequence). CDR3 length: 15 residues. In nucleotides, the CDR3 is TGTGCCAGTAGTCCGGGACAGGGGATGAACACTGAAGCTTTCTTT. Encoded protein: CASSPGQGMNTEAFF.

The chain employs TRBV9 and TRBJ2-1, with 10 bases matching TRBD2. This CDR3 is 17 amino acids long. CDR1 SGDLS and CDR2 YYNGEE come from the germline V gene. V gave up 3 bases and J gave up 0 bases; unmatched junction bases: 6. The CDR3: CASSGLAGGSSYNEQFF. The CDR3 region has the DNA TGTGCCAGCAGCGGATTAGCGGGGGGCAGCTCCTACAATGAGCAGTTCTTC.

As DNA, the CDR3 is TGTGCCAGCTCACCACGGTGGGGGGACCAGCCCCAGCATTTT. It is translated as CASSPRWGDQPQHF. This sequence joins TRBV18 and TRBJ1-5, with a tentative D call TRBD1 (5 bases). CDR3 length: 14 amino acids. Trimming pared 1 base from V and 7 bases from J, leaving 11 bases between. Germline CDR1 KGHSH, CDR2 LQKENI.

V is TRBV18 and J is TRBJ2-1; 12 bases map to TRBD1. The CDR3 sequence is 17 residues long. From germline, CDR1 is KGHSH and CDR2 LQKENI. V shed 2 bases and J 6 bases; nucleotides not matched to a gene: 8. For the CDR3, the DNA is TGTGCCAGCTCACCATACTCAGGGACAGGGGGCCGCAATGAGCAGTTCTTC. It translates to CASSPYSGTGGRNEQFF. Full variable domain (remainder filled in from reference TRBV18 and TRBJ2-1): NAGVMQNPRHLVRRRGQEARLRCSPMKGHSHVYWYRQLPEEGLKFMVYLQKENIIDESGMPKERFSAEFPKEGPSILRIQQVVRGDSAAYFCASSPYSGTGGRNEQFFGPGTRLTVL.

The V gene is TRBV5-1, the J gene TRBJ1-4; no definite D call. Germline values: CDR1 SGHRS, CDR2 YFSETQ. The CDR3 is made up of 15 amino acids. Trimming cost V 0 bases and J 8 bases, with 14 bases left between them. The CDR3 reads CASSLVGSVGEKLFF. CDR3 sequence (DNA): TGCGCCAGCAGCTTGGTGGGGAGTGTAGGGGAAAAACTGTTTTTT.

The chain couples TRBV10-3 to TRBJ2-2; TRBD1 agrees at 12 bases. Trimming cost V 4 bases and J 7 bases; bases outside gene matches: 10. CDR1 and CDR2 (germline): ENHRY, SYGVKD. CDR3 size: 17 residues. This CDR3 is CAISANSGTGGFGELFF. The CDR3, as DNA: TGTGCCATCAGTGCCAACTCCGGGACAGGGGGCTTCGGGGAGCTGTTTTTT.

In this sample, this clone turned up a few times. The chain employs TRBV2 and TRBJ1-3, with TRBD1 matching over 7 bases. Germline V gene sequence: CDR1 SNHLY, CDR2 FYNNEI. This CDR3 is built from 15 residues. V was clipped by 6 bases and J by 3 bases; unmatched bases: 8. The CDR3 nucleotides are TGTGCCAGCAGGGGACAGAACAACCTTGGAAACACCATATATTTT. Translating it yields CASRGQNNLGNTIYF.

The chain employs TRBV7-6 and TRBJ1-1; possibly TRBD1 for D (5 bases). The length of the CDR3 is 16 residues. Trimming stripped 5 bases from V and 4 bases from J, with 20 bases between. Germline loops: CDR1 SGHVS, CDR2 FNYEAQ. The chain's CDR3 is CASSPNVAGHITEAFF. CDR3 in DNA: TGTGCCAGCAGCCCGAACGTTGCCGGACACATCACTGAAGCTTTCTTT.

V usage is TRBV7-9 and J usage is TRBJ2-2; 8 bases are a match to TRBD2. J gave up 8 bases and V 3 bases, and 14 bases lay outside the gene matches. This CDR3 comprises 17 residues. From germline, CDR1 is SEHNR and CDR2 FQNEAQ (reference sequence). The CDR3 DNA sequence: TGTGCCAGCAGCTTCCCGCCGGGACTAGTAAAGACTGGGGAGCTGTTTTTT. Translated, it gives CASSFPPGLVKTGELFF. The full variable domain, with the rest looked up from reference TRBV7-9 and TRBJ2-2, is DTGVSQNPRHKITKRGQNVTFRCDPISEHNRLYWYRQTLGQGPEFLTYFQNEAQLEKSRLLSDRFSAERPKGSFSTLEIQRTEQGDSAMYLCASSFPPGLVKTGELFFGEGSRLTVL.

The chain carries TRBV5-6 and TRBJ2-5; D unclear. Germline CDR1 and CDR2: SGHDT and YYEEEE. Trimming removed 4 bases from V and 3 bases from J, with 13 bases in between. This CDR3 region has 14 residues. The CDR3 sequence: CASSRPWAKETQYF. CDR3 coding DNA: TGTGCCAGCAGCCGACCGTGGGCAAAAGAGACCCAGTACTTC. The whole variable domain, remainder taken from reference TRBV5-6 and TRBJ2-5, is DAGVTQSPTHLIKTRGQQVTLRCSPKSGHDTVSWYQQALGQGPQFIFQYYEEEERQRGNFPDRFSGHQFPNYSSELNVNALLLGDSALYLCASSRPWAKETQYFGPGTRLLVL.

The rearrangement links TRBV10-1 to TRBJ2-7, with 11 positions matching TRBD2. CDR3 size: 14 residues. Trimming removed 5 bases from V and 6 bases from J; junction bases left unmatched: 6. Per the germline V gene, CDR1 is WNHNN and CDR2 is SYGVQD (reference sequence). In nucleotides, the CDR3 is TGCGCCAGCAGTCTTAGCGGGGGGGCCGGCGAGCAGTACTTC. Its translation is CASSLSGGAGEQYF.

The chain employs TRBV6-1 and TRBJ2-1; no reliable D call. The CDR3 is 15 amino acids. The germline V and J ends were trimmed by 2 bases and 6 bases, with 14 bases remaining between them. CDR1 and CDR2 from the germline V gene are MNHNS and SASEGT. In DNA, the CDR3 is TGTGCCAGCAGTGAATTTACTTCAAACTCCAATGAGCAGTTCTTC. Encoded protein: CASSEFTSNSNEQFF.

The chain carries TRBV6-5 and TRBJ1-1; TRBD1 matches 8 bases. With 8 bases clipped from V and 6 bases from J, the junction kept 11 bases outside the gene matches. This CDR3 has 14 residues. Germline CDR1 is MNHEY and CDR2 is SVGAGI. The CDR3 here is CASLVGQALPEAFF. The CDR3 bases are TGTGCCAGCTTAGTGGGACAGGCGCTTCCTGAAGCTTTCTTT.

The chain couples TRBV7-2 to TRBJ2-5; D ambiguous. The CDR3 contains 14 residues. V lost 3 bases, J lost 2 bases, and 10 bases lay in between. The germline V gene encodes CDR1 SGHTA and CDR2 FQGNSA. The CDR3 region is CASSFRRLQETQYF. CDR3 sequence (DNA): TGTGCCAGCAGCTTTCGCAGGCTTCAAGAGACCCAGTACTTC.

The chain is built from TRBV6-6 and TRBJ2-5; weak D call: TRBD2 (5 bases). Trimming removed 5 bases from V and 1 base from J, with 17 bases in between. This CDR3 contains 16 residues. Germline V gene data show CDR1 as MNHNY and CDR2 as SVGAGI (reference sequence). The CDR3 spells CASSAEDSTFQETQYF. CDR3 DNA: TGTGCCAGCAGTGCGGAGGATTCGACCTTCCAAGAGACCCAGTACTTC.

The rearrangement links TRBV27 to TRBJ2-5; 7 nucleotides match TRBD2. Germline CDR1 MNHEY, CDR2 SMNVEV (reference sequence). Trimming removed 8 bases from V and 1 base from J; junction bases left unmatched: 10. The CDR3 is made up of 15 amino acids. CDR3 nucleotide sequence: TGTGCCAGCGCGGGACTAAACCCACTCCAAGAGACCCAGTACTTC. It encodes CASAGLNPLQETQYF.

The chain employs TRBV27 and TRBJ2-7, with 9 bases identical to TRBD2. The CDR3 spans 17 residues. Trimming at V came to 2 bases and at J to 6 bases, leaving 14 bases not matched to a gene. The germline V gene has CDR1 MNHEY and CDR2 SMNVEV (reference sequence). The CDR3 sequence: CASSLMGTSGLVPEQYF. The CDR3 bases are TGTGCCAGCAGTTTAATGGGTACTAGCGGGTTAGTCCCCGAGCAGTACTTC.

The chain employs TRBV5-6 and TRBJ1-6; D is ambiguous. CDR3 length equals 15 residues. The germline V gene encodes CDR1 SGHDT and CDR2 YYEEEE. Trimming pared 0 bases from V and 5 bases from J, leaving 9 bases between. CDR3 in amino acids: CASSLDRGNNSPLHF. The CDR3 nucleotides read TGTGCCAGCAGCTTGGATCGGGGTAATAATTCACCCCTCCACTTT.

This chain uses TRBV7-9 with TRBJ2-7; TRBD1 might be the D (6 bases). This CDR3 is built from 15 residues. V gave up 5 bases and J gave up 1 base, with 15 bases separating them. Per germline, CDR1 SEHNR and CDR2 FQNEAQ (reference sequence). CDR3 protein: CASSISQGGSYEQYF. CDR3 in DNA: TGTGCCAGCAGCATCTCACAGGGTGGTTCCTACGAGCAGTACTTC.

V is TRBV2 and J is TRBJ1-1; tentative D call: TRBD1 (5 bases). Trimming took off 6 bases at V and 5 bases at J, with 7 bases between the two ends. The CDR3 length is 11 residues. Germline V gene data show CDR1 as SNHLY and CDR2 as FYNNEI. The CDR3 nucleotides read TGTGCCAGCAGGGGGCGGACTGAAGCTTTCTTT. This sequence encodes CASRGRTEAFF. Using reference TRBV2 and TRBJ1-1 for the parts outside the CDR3, the full variable domain is EPEVTQTPSHQVTQMGQEVILRCVPISNHLYFYWYRQILGQKVEFLVSFYNNEISEKSEIFDDQFSVERPDGSNFTLKIRSTKLEDSAMYFCASRGRTEAFFGQGTRLTVV.